Reported below is one TCR beta chain. No antigen is known for it. Germline CDR1 reads DFQATT; CDR2 reads SNEGSKA (reference sequence). There are 16 residues in the CDR3. This sample was included in a study of CXCR3-negative and CXCR3-positive naive CD8 T cells. 5' RACE that incorporated UMI labels was used to prepare the TRB cDNA libraries. From the 5' RACE reads, TCRdb lists one entry per CDR3 protein and no DNA. The ten most abundant clones cover about 0.62% of a sample with fewer than 90,000 distinct CDR3 sequences. Study observations and caveats: CXCR3-expressing naive cells carried TRB CDR3s more hydrophobic than those of CXCR3-negative naive cells.

The clonotype was recovered from a human donor in good health. Some clones in this sample may be carry-over from other donors' samples. Material: naive CXCR3+ CD8+ T cells from blood. Subset denoted: CD45RO-CCR7+CD27+CD95- naive CD8+ T cells expressing CXCR3 (TNR3+). This rearrangement joins TRBV20-1 to TRBJ2-7; the D call of TRBD1 rests on TCRdb alone, since no DNA is present to check it. The CDR3 here is CSARDQGQIKPYEQYF.